This note documents a single T cell receptor beta chain sequence. Antigen specificity is unknown. Data came from immunoSEQ multiplex PCR; TCRdb stores just in-frame clones and leaves some out. The table has roughly 520,000 clones, about 96% seen once. This CDR3 is 12 amino acids long. Trimming stripped 4 bases from V and 6 bases from J, with 9 bases between. Per germline, CDR1 MDHEN and CDR2 SYDVKM. This sample stems from a study of shared clonotypes between healthy human individuals. General study results and limits: Compared with clonotypes that all four donors shared, non-shared clonotypes had lower generation probabilities.

Specimen: naive CD4+ T cells sorted from blood. As for subset: CD45RA+ positively selected. This TCR derives from a woman in her 30s in good health. The V call is TRBV28, the J call TRBJ1-2; tentative D call: TRBD1 (5 bases). The CDR3 sequence is CASSWGVHGYTF. The CDR3 bases are TGTGCCAGCAGTTGGGGGGTTCATGGCTACACCTTC.